Sequencing of this T cell receptor (beta chain) was carried out in a study of tumor-infiltrating lymphocytes in primary liver carcinoma (dated by TCRdb to the late 2010s). Regarding the complete study: Between November 2015 and March 2016, about 5 patients in China with histopathologically diagnosed primary liver carcinoma had their tumors surgically resected. Of the five patients (three men and two women, aged 30 to 69 years), four had hepatocellular carcinoma and one had combined HCC and intrahepatic cholangiocarcinoma. Tumors of the five patients were stage T1-T3 N0M0 with maximum diameters of roughly 4.2 to 11 cm. Samples yielded roughly 3.65 to 7.5 million productive TCRbeta reads; read depth did not differ significantly between tissue types. The study combined TCRbeta repertoire sequencing, expression microarrays and whole-exome sequencing across five regions of each liver tumor, with adjacent normal tissue and blood. A total of roughly 35 specimens from 5 patients went through TCRbeta repertoire sequencing, namely 25 tumor regions, 5 adjacent noncancerous liver tissues and 5 peripheral blood samples. Reproducibility between technical replicate repertoires was high, with correlation coefficients above 0.95 and mean shared-clone rates roughly 0.87. Study-wide findings and limitations: Because sequencing covered only the TCR beta chain and unpaired alpha chains were not captured, true repertoire diversity is likely underestimated. Only four or five patients were included in the study, and the authors note that the findings should be validated in a larger study. Pairs of tumor regions showed greater repertoire overlap (mean about 35%) than tumor-adjacent pairs (approximately 17%) or tumor-blood pairs (roughly 15%), which is consistent with antigen-driven expansion. Because the samples were bulk and unsorted, CD4+ and CD8+ T cell repertoires could not be compared. Compared with blood, tumors had a significantly larger share of the repertoire taken up by the top 250 clones (p = 0.039).

A constant-region primer and ProtoScript II reverse transcriptase were used to reverse-transcribe TCRbeta-specific cDNA from about 0.55 ug total RNA. TCRbeta libraries were built with three nested multiplex PCR rounds, a slightly modified ARM-PCR procedure. Each of the first two PCR rounds ran for about 10 cycles and used multiplex TRBV1-TRBV30 forward primers together with a Cbeta reverse primer. Sample barcodes and Illumina adapters were attached in a final 25-cycle PCR using Deep VentR polymerase. Before sequencing, amplicons of 200-500 bp were purified from gel using a QIAquick gel extraction kit. An Illumina HiSeq 2500 was used to sequence the TCRbeta amplicons with 250-bp paired-end reads. Regarding the original processing steps: Reads were quality-trimmed with Trimmomatic v0.33, and paired reads were merged with FLASH v1.2.11 to recover full CDR3 sequences. V, D and J germline segments were assigned to the rearranged TCRbeta sequences by MiGEC v1.2.1b. Clonotype statistics, along with Shannon-Wiener diversity indices, were calculated using VDJtools v1.0.0. To cut down on sampling bias, every analysis after diversity analysis relied on just the 250 most abundant clonotypes from each sample. TCRdb trimmed public reads at Q25 via fastp, called clones via MiXCR and kept in-frame beta chains. Records with the same CDR3 protein are collapsed into one entry carrying the most frequent genes and DNA. These V and J calls originate from TCRdb's pipeline instead of the authors' own analysis. In all, the sample holds 300,000 to 400,000 distinct CDR3 sequences, and roughly two thirds of those were seen once. Roughly 9% of the sample is taken by the ten largest.

From the germline V gene, CDR1 is MNHEY and CDR2 is SVGEGT. The CDR3 has 20 amino acids, counting the end cysteine and phenylalanine. Solely the CDR3 DNA is kept, with 60 bases framed from the first base. Worth noting for this clonotype: Its specific antigen is unknown. Sequence at one end of the junction differs from germline and may be a read error.

TRIzol reagent was used to extract blood RNA from unsorted whole blood, while the DNeasy Blood & Tissue kit provided the germline DNA. Patients had chronic HBV infection and were treatment-naive at sampling. Around 3.6 milliliters of peripheral blood were collected into K2EDTA tubes before surgery. The rearrangement combines TRBV6-2 or TRBV6-3 with TRBJ2-7; TRBD2 lines up with 11 middle nucleotides. Source material: peripheral blood. This clonotype was obtained from a man aged 40-55 years with primary liver carcinoma and hepatitis B virus infection. The CDR3 in this case is CASSYSGAVKPGLAAYEQYF. The DNA is as follows: TGTGCCAGTAGTTACTCAGGGGCGGTTAAACCGGGACTAGCGGCCTACGAGCAGTACTTC.